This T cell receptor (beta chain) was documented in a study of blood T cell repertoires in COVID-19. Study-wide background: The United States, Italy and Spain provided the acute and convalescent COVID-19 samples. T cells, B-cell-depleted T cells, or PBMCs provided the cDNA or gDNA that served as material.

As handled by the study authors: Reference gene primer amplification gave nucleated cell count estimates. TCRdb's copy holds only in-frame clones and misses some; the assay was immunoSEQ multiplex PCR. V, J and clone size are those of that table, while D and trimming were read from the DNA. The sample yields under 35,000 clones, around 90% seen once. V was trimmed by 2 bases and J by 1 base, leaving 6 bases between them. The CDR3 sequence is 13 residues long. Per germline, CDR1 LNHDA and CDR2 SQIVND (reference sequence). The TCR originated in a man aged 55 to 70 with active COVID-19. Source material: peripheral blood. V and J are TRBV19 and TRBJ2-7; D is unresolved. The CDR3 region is CASSISESYEQYF. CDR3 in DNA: TGTGCCAGTAGTATATCTGAGTCCTACGAGCAGTACTTC.